This T cell receptor (beta chain) comes out of a study of shared clonotypes between healthy human individuals. Whole-study context: Per-donor plates numbered three CD4 naive, three CD4 memory, two CD8 naive and one CD8 memory. Study-level findings and limits: Clonotypes shared by all four donors outscored non-shared clonotypes in generation probability.

Some clones are missing from TCRdb's copy, which holds only in-frame ones; the method was immunoSEQ multiplex PCR. The table shows about 2.4 million clones, with under 95% occurring only once. As concerns this clone: Its antigen is as yet unknown.

This CDR3 is built from 15 residues. Germline V CDR1 and CDR2: SGHVS, FQNEAQ. The TCR originated in a man between 18 and 29 years old in good health. Some clones in this sample may be carry-over from other donors' samples. The chain recombines TRBV7-8 with TRBJ2-5; TRBD1 aligns across 10 bases. The DNA end favors TRBJ2-7, so the J call may be wrong. Sequences were obtained from naive CD4+ T cells from PBMCs. Documented subset: CD45RA+ positively selected. CDR3 sequence reads: CASSLRTGGRYEQYF. Written as DNA, the CDR3 is TGTGCCAGCAGCCTCCGGACAGGGGGGCGATACGAGCAGTACTTC.